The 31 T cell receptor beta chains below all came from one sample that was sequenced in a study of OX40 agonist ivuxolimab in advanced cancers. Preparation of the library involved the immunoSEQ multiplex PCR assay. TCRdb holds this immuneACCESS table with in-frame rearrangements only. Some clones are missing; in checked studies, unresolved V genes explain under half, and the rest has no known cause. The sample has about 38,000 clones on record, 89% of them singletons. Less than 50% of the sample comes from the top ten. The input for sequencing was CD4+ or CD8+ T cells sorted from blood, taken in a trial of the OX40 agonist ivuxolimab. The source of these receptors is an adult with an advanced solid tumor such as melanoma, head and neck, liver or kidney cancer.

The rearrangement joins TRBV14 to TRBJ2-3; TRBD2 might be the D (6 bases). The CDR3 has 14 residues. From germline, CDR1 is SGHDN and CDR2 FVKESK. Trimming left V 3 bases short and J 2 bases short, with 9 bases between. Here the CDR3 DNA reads TGTGCCAGCAGCCACCGGGAGTACACAGATACGCAGTATTTT. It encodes CASSHREYTDTQYF.

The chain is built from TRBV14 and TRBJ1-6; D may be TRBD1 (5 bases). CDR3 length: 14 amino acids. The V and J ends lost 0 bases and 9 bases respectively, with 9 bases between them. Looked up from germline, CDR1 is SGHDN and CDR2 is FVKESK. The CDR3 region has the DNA TGTGCCAGCAGCCAAGATATCGGGGCTTCACCCCTCCACTTT. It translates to CASSQDIGASPLHF.

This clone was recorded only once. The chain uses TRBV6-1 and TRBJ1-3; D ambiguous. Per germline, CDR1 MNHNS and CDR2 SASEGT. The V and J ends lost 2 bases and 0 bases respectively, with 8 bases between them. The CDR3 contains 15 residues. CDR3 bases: TGTGCCAGCAGTGAACTGTCCGGCTCTGGAAACACCATATATTTT. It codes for CASSELSGSGNTIYF.

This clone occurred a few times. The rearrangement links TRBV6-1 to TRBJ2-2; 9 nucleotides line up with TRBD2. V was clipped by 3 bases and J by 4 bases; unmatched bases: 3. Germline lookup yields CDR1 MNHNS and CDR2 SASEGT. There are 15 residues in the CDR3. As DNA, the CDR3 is TGTGCCAGCAGTGAGCAAGCGGGGGGCACCGGGGAGCTGTTTTTT. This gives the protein CASSEQAGGTGELFF.

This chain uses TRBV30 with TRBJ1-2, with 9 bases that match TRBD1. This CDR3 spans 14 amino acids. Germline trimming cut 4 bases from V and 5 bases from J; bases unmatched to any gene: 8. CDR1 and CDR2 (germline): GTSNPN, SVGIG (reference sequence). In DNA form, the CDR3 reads TGTGCCTGGAAAGGGACAGGGACGAATTATGGCTACACCTTC. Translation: CAWKGTGTNYGYTF.

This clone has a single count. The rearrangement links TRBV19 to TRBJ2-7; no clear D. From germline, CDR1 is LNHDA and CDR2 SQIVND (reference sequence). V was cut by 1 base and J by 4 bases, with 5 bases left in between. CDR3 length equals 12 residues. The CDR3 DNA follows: TGTGCCAGTAGTATAGCCGGTTACGAGCAGTACTTC. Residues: CASSIAGYEQYF.

The CDR3: CASSLDSSYNEQFF. The CDR3 nucleotides are TGCGCCAGCAGCCTCGATAGCTCCTACAATGAGCAGTTCTTC. The chain has TRBV5-1 and TRBJ2-1; D not certain. V gave up 4 bases and J gave up 0 bases, with 8 bases separating them. The CDR3 runs 14 residues. Germline V lookup: CDR1 SGHRS, CDR2 YFSETQ.

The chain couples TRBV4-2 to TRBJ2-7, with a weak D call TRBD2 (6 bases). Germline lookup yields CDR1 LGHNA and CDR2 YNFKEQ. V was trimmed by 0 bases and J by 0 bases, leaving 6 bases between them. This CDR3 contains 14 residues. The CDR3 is CASSQETSSYEQYF. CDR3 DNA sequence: TGTGCCAGCAGCCAAGAGACTAGCTCCTACGAGCAGTACTTC.

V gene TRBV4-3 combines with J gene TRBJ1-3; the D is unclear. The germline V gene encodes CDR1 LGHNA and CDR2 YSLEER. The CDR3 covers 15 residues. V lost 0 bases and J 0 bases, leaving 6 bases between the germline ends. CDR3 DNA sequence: TGCGCCAGCAGCCAAGATCTGAGCTCTGGAAACACCATATATTTT. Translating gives CASSQDLSSGNTIYF.

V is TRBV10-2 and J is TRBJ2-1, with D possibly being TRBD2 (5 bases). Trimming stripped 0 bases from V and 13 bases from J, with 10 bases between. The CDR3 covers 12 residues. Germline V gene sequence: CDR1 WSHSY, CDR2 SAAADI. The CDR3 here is CASSESRRPQFF. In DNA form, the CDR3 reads TGCGCCAGCAGTGAGTCGAGGAGGCCACAGTTCTTC.

Here the CDR3 DNA reads TGTGCCAGCAGCTCGGCAGGTGAAGCTTTCTTT. Protein product: CASSSAGEAFF. The chain couples TRBV7-2 to TRBJ1-1; D uncertain. Germline V gives CDR1 SGHTA, CDR2 FQGNSA. V was pared by 4 bases and J by 7 bases, with 7 bases between. The length of the CDR3 is 11 residues.

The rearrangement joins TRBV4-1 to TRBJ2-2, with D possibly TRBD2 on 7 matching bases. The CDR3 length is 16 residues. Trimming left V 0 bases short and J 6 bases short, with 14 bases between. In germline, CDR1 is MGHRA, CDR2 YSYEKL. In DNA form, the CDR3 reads TGCGCCAGCAGCCAAGATATGGGGGGGCCTCCCGGGGAGCTGTTTTTT. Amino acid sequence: CASSQDMGGPPGELFF.

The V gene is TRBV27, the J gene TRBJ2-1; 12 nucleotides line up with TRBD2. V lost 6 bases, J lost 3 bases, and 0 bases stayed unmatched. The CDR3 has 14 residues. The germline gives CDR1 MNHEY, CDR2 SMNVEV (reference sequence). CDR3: CASRGLAGYNEQFF. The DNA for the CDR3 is TGTGCCAGCAGGGGACTAGCGGGCTACAATGAGCAGTTCTTC.

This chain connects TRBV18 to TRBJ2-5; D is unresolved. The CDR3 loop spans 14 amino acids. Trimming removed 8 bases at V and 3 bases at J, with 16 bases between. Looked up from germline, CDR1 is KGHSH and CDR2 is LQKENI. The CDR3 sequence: CASINTPNKETQYF. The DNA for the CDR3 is TGTGCCAGCATAAACACTCCTAATAAAGAGACCCAGTACTTC.

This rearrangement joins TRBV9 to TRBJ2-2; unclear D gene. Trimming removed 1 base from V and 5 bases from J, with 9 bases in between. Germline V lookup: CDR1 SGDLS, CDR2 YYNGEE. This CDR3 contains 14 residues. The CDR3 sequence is CASSVWASTGELFF. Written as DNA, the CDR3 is TGTGCCAGCAGCGTATGGGCTAGTACCGGGGAGCTGTTTTTT.

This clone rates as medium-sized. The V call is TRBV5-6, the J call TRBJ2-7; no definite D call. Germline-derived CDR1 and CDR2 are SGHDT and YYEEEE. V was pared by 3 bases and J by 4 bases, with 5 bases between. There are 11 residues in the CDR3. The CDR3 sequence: CASSSAYEQYF. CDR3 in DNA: TGTGCCAGCAGCTCCGCTTACGAGCAGTACTTC.

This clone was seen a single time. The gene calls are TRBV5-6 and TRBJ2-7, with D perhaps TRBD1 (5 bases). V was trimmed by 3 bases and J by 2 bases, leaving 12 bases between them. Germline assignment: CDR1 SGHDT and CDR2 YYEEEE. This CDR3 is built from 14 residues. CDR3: CASSSAAGTYEQYF. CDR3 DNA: TGTGCCAGCAGCTCGGCGGCAGGGACCTACGAGCAGTACTTC. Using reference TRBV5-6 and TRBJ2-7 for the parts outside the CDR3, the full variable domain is DAGVTQSPTHLIKTRGQQVTLRCSPKSGHDTVSWYQQALGQGPQFIFQYYEEEERQRGNFPDRFSGHQFPNYSSELNVNALLLGDSALYLCASSSAAGTYEQYFGPGTRLTVT.

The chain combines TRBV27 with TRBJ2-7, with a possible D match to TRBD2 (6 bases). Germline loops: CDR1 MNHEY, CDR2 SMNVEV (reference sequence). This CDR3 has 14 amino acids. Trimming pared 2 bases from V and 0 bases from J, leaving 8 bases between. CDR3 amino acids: CASSLGGSSYEQYF. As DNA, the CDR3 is TGTGCCAGCAGTTTAGGAGGGAGCTCCTACGAGCAGTACTTC.

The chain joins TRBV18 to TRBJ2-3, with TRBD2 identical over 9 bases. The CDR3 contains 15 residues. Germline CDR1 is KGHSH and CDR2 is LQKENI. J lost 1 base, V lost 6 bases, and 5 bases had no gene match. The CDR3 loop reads CASSLGTSRTDTQYF. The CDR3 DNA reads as TGTGCCAGCTCCCTAGGGACTAGCCGCACAGATACGCAGTATTTT.

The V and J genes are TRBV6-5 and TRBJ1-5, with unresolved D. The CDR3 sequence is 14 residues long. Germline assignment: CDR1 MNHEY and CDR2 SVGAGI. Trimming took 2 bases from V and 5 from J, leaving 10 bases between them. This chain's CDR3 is CASSYGHGDQPQHF. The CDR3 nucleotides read TGTGCCAGCAGTTACGGTCATGGGGATCAGCCCCAGCATTTT.

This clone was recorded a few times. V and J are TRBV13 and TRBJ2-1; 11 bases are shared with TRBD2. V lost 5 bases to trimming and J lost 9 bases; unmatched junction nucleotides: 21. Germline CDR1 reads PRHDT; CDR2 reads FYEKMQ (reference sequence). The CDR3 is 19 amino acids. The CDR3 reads CASSPTTSGDSKAVPEQFF. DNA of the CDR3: TGTGCCAGCAGCCCGACGACTAGCGGGGATTCCAAGGCCGTCCCTGAGCAGTTCTTC. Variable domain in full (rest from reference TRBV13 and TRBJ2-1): AAGVIQSPRHLIKEKRETATLKCYPIPRHDTVYWYQQGPGQDPQFLISFYEKMQSDKGSIPDRFSAQQFSDYHSELNMSSLELGDSALYFCASSPTTSGDSKAVPEQFFGPGTRLTVL.

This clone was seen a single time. The CDR3 loop reads CASSTRRTREKDNEQFF. The CDR3 DNA is TGTGCCAGCAGCACCAGAAGGACCAGGGAAAAGGACAATGAGCAGTTCTTC. This chain uses TRBV21-1 with TRBJ2-1; the table's D gene call, TRBD1, was not cross checked with the DNA. TRBV21-1 is deemed a pseudogene. The CDR3 has 17 amino acids.

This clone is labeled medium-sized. The CDR3 loop is CASSTGTGSPYEQYF. The CDR3 nucleotides read TGTGCCAGCAGCACCGGGACAGGGTCTCCCTACGAGCAGTACTTC. This chain connects TRBV7-2 to TRBJ2-7; 9 nucleotides line up with TRBD1. Germline V gene sequence: CDR1 SGHTA, CDR2 FQGNSA. The V segment lost 5 bases and the J segment 2 bases; nucleotides outside the gene matches: 7. The CDR3 loop spans 15 amino acids.

DNA of the CDR3: TGCGCCAGCAGCCAAGACCCTCCGGGGGAATTTGGAAACACCATATATTTT. The encoded protein is CASSQDPPGEFGNTIYF. The chain combines TRBV4-1 with TRBJ1-3; a weak D match, TRBD1 (5 bases). CDR3 length: 17 amino acids. Germline lookup yields CDR1 MGHRA and CDR2 YSYEKL. Trimming took off 0 bases at V and 3 bases at J, with 15 bases between the two ends.

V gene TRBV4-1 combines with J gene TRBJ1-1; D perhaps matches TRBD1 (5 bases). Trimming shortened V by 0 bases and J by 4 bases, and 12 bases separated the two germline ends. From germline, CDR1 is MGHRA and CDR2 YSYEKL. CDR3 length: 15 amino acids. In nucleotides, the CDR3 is TGCGCCAGCAGCCAAGAGCCGGGGGGGAGCACTGAAGCTTTCTTT. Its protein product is CASSQEPGGSTEAFF.

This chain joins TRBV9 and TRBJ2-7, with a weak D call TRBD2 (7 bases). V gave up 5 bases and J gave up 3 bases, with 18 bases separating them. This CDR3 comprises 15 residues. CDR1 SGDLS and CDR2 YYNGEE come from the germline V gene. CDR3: CASSFGGLGDYEQYF. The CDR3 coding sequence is TGTGCCAGCAGTTTCGGGGGGCTCGGAGACTACGAGCAGTACTTC.

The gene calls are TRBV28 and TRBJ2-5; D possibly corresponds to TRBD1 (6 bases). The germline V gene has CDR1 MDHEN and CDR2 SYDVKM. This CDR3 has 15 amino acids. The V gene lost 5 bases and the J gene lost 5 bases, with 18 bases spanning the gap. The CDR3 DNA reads TGTGCCAGCAGTCTAGCCCCTCGGGACACCGAGACCCAGTACTTC. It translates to CASSLAPRDTETQYF. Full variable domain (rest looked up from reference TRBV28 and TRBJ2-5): DVKVTQSSRYLVKRTGEKVFLECVQDMDHENMFWYRQDPGLGLRLIYFSYDVKMKEKGDIPEGYSVSREKKERFSLILESASTNQTSMYLCASSLAPRDTETQYFGPGTRLLVL.

CDR3 in DNA: TGTGCCAGCACCAGGACTAGCGCATACAATGAGCAGTTCTTC. This sequence encodes CASTRTSAYNEQFF. The rearrangement uses TRBV9 and TRBJ2-1; 9 bases line up with TRBD2. Germline CDR1 SGDLS, CDR2 YYNGEE. The CDR3 is made up of 14 amino acids. V was clipped by 6 bases and J by 4 bases; unmatched bases: 5.

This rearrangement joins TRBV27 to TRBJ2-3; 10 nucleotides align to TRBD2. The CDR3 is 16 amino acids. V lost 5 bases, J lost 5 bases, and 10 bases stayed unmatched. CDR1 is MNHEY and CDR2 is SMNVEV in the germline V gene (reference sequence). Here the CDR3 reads CASSASGGAGIDTQYF. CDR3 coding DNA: TGTGCCAGCAGTGCCAGCGGGGGGGCCGGTATAGATACGCAGTATTTT.

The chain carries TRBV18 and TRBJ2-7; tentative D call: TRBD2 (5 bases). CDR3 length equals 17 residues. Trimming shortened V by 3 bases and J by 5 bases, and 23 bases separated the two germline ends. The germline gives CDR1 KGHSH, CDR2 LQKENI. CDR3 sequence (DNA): TGTGCCAGCTCACCGGAAGGAAGCGGACTTTCAAGGAACGAGCAGTACTTC. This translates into CASSPEGSGLSRNEQYF.

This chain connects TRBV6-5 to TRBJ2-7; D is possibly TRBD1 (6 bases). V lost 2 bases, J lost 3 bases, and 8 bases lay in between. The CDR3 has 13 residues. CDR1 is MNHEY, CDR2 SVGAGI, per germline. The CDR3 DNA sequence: TGTGCCAGCAGTTACGGGGGCAGCTACGAGCAGTACTTC. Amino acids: CASSYGGSYEQYF.